Shown below are 25 T cell receptor beta chains from a single sample sequenced in a study of a mutant IDH1 vaccine in newly diagnosed glioma. Time point here: baseline, week 1 (first vaccination visit). Treatment described: pre-vaccination baseline after standard-of-care therapy. This table comes from immunoSEQ multiplex PCR, and its TCRdb copy is limited to in-frame clones, with some not included. The sample contains about 16,000 clones, roughly 95% of which appear only once. Sequenced here: peripheral blood mononuclear cells (PBMCs), sampled from a glioma patient treated with radiotherapy, temozolomide or both. These receptors originate from a woman aged 18-29 years with glioma. Some clones in this sample may be carry-over from other donors' samples.

The genes are TRBV6-5 and TRBJ2-7; 7 nucleotides agree with TRBD1. This CDR3 region has 13 residues. In germline, CDR1 is MNHEY, CDR2 SVGAGI. J lost 6 bases, V lost 4 bases, and 6 bases had no gene match. The CDR3 DNA reads TGTGCCAGCAGTTGGGCGACAGGGCGCGAGCAGTACTTC. Amino acids: CASSWATGREQYF.

The rearrangement links TRBV7-9 to TRBJ1-1; D is uncertain. Germline V gene sequence: CDR1 SEHNR, CDR2 FQNEAQ (reference sequence). There are 12 residues in the CDR3. Trimming shortened V by 7 bases and J by 0 bases, and 6 bases separated the two germline ends. In DNA, the CDR3 is TGTGCCAGCAAGATTATGAACACTGAAGCTTTCTTT. Translation: CASKIMNTEAFF.

The genes are TRBV6-1 and TRBJ2-7; 8 nucleotides line up with TRBD1. With 8 bases clipped from V and 4 bases from J, the junction kept 10 bases outside the gene matches. This CDR3 spans 14 amino acids. The germline gives CDR1 MNHNS, CDR2 SASEGT. The CDR3 loop reads CASQIRGPWYEQYF. Here the CDR3 DNA reads TGTGCCAGCCAAATCAGGGGGCCTTGGTACGAGCAGTACTTC.

This sequence joins TRBV5-1 and TRBJ2-7, with D possibly called TRBD1 or TRBD2 (6 bases each). Germline V CDR1 and CDR2: SGHRS, YFSETQ. CDR3 length: 14 amino acids. Trimming left V 3 bases short and J 2 bases short, with 12 bases between. The CDR3 loop is CASSYGGGAYEQYF. DNA for the CDR3: TGCGCCAGCAGCTACGGAGGGGGAGCCTACGAGCAGTACTTC. Full variable domain (missing parts from reference TRBV5-1 and TRBJ2-7): KAGVTQTPRYLIKTRGQQVTLSCSPISGHRSVSWYQQTPGQGLQFLFEYFSETQRNKGNFPGRFSGRQFSNSRSEMNVSTLELGDSALYLCASSYGGGAYEQYFGPGTRLTVT.

The V gene is TRBV19, the J gene TRBJ1-5; D perhaps matches TRBD1 (6 bases). Germline lookup yields CDR1 LNHDA and CDR2 SQIVND (reference sequence). The ends were cut back, 0 bases at V and 1 base at J, with 10 bases in the middle. The CDR3 totals 16 residues. In nucleotides, the CDR3 is TGTGCCAGTAGTATAGAGGGGGCTCTAAGCAATCAGCCCCAGCATTTT. It codes for CASSIEGALSNQPQHF.

The chain carries TRBV7-2 and TRBJ1-4; no clear D gene. Deletions cut 5 bases from V and 8 bases from J, with 12 bases between. The CDR3 runs to 13 residues. Per the germline V gene, CDR1 is SGHTA and CDR2 is FQGNSA. In DNA form, the CDR3 reads TGTGCCAGCAGCCTGGGGATTTCAGAAAAACTGTTTTTT. It translates to CASSLGISEKLFF.

This chain connects TRBV6-1 to TRBJ2-5; unclear D gene. CDR3 length: 14 residues. The germline V gene encodes CDR1 MNHNS and CDR2 SASEGT. Trimming pared 8 bases from V and 2 bases from J, leaving 15 bases between. CDR3: CASARAPFQETQYF. As DNA, the CDR3 is TGTGCCAGCGCTCGAGCTCCCTTTCAAGAGACCCAGTACTTC.

The gene calls are TRBV6-6 and TRBJ2-7; weak D call: TRBD2 (5 bases). This CDR3 comprises 16 residues. V gave up 6 bases and J gave up 0 bases, with 18 bases separating them. The germline V gene encodes CDR1 MNHNY and CDR2 SVGAGI (reference sequence). For the CDR3, the DNA is TGTGCCAGCAGAAGACACGGGGAATCCGTCTCCTACGAGCAGTACTTC. Translation gives CASRRHGESVSYEQYF.

The chain links TRBV30 to TRBJ2-6, with D hard to call. V dropped 0 bases and J dropped 0 bases, with 6 bases sitting between them. Germline V gene data show CDR1 as GTSNPN and CDR2 as SVGIG (reference sequence). This CDR3 has 15 residues. The CDR3 loop is CAWSVLASGANVLTF. CDR3 in DNA: TGTGCCTGGAGTGTACTCGCCTCTGGGGCCAACGTCCTGACTTTC.

This chain uses TRBV5-1 with TRBJ2-7, with D tentatively TRBD2 (5 bases). This CDR3 contains 13 residues. CDR1 and CDR2 (germline): SGHRS, YFSETQ. The V end was cut by 4 bases, the J end by 2 bases, with 10 bases between. CDR3 in amino acids: CASSMDGAYEQYF. The CDR3 DNA sequence: TGCGCCAGCAGCATGGACGGGGCCTACGAGCAGTACTTC.

J is TRBJ1-2 and V is TRBV7-9; TRBD1 aligns across 7 bases. Germline CDR1 SEHNR, CDR2 FQNEAQ (reference sequence). This CDR3 has 14 residues. V was clipped by 10 bases and J by 1 base; unmatched bases: 9. DNA for the CDR3: TGTGCCACACAAAGGCAGGGGGATAACTATGGCTACACCTTC. Translation gives CATQRQGDNYGYTF. Based on the CDR3 plus reference TRBV7-9 and TRBJ1-2, the full variable domain is DTGVSQNPRHKITKRGQNVTFRCDPISEHNRLYWYRQTLGQGPEFLTYFQNEAQLEKSRLLSDRFSAERPKGSFSTLEIQRTEQGDSAMYLCATQRQGDNYGYTFGSGTRLTVV.

In its sample, this clone was seen once. This rearrangement joins TRBV5-4 to TRBJ2-2; tentative D call: TRBD2 (5 bases). Between the trimmed V and J ends, which lost 5 bases and 0 bases, there was a span of 14 bases. CDR3 length: 16 residues. CDR1 is SGHNT, CDR2 YYREEE, per germline (reference sequence). CDR3: CASSVPGLTNTGELFF. CDR3 nucleotide sequence: TGTGCCAGCAGTGTTCCCGGACTGACGAACACCGGGGAGCTGTTTTTT.

The genes are TRBV28 and TRBJ1-2; maybe TRBD1 (5 bases). Trimming left V 7 bases short and J 1 base short, with 13 bases between. The CDR3 sequence is 14 residues long. Germline values: CDR1 MDHEN, CDR2 SYDVKM. The DNA of the CDR3 is TGTGCCAGCACCTTGGGGGGACTTAACTATGGCTACACCTTC. Amino acids: CASTLGGLNYGYTF.

The chain carries TRBV7-2 and TRBJ2-7, with unresolved D. Trimming took off 3 bases at V and 2 bases at J, with 8 bases between the two ends. The CDR3 has 13 amino acids. In germline, CDR1 is SGHTA, CDR2 FQGNSA. The DNA of the CDR3 is TGTGCCAGCAGCTTTACTCAGACCTACGAGCAGTACTTC. Protein sequence: CASSFTQTYEQYF.

J is TRBJ1-1 and V is TRBV5-4, with no clear D. The CDR3 loop spans 15 amino acids. The germline CDR1 and CDR2 sequences are SGHNT and YYREEE (reference sequence). Trimming took off 0 bases at V and 4 bases at J, with 13 bases between the two ends. This CDR3 is CASSLERVVSTEAFF. CDR3 coding DNA: TGTGCCAGCAGCTTGGAAAGGGTTGTGAGCACTGAAGCTTTCTTT. Drawing the rest from reference TRBV5-4 and TRBJ1-1, the complete variable domain is ETGVTQSPTHLIKTRGQQVTLRCSSQSGHNTVSWYQQALGQGPQFIFQYYREEENGRGNFPPRFSGLQFPNYSSELNVNALELDDSALYLCASSLERVVSTEAFFGQGTRLTVV.

The chain carries TRBV7-9 and TRBJ1-1, with no clear D. Germline CDR1 and CDR2: SEHNR and FQNEAQ (reference sequence). Trimming cost V 2 bases and J 4 bases, with 8 bases left between them. CDR3 length: 13 residues. The CDR3 bases are TGTGCCAGCAGCTTACAGGTGGCCACTGAAGCTTTCTTT. Translation: CASSLQVATEAFF.

V and J are TRBV11-3 and TRBJ1-2; D uncertain. The length of the CDR3 is 13 residues. V was shortened by 2 bases and J by 0 bases, with 4 bases between the two germline ends. Germline assignment: CDR1 SGHNT and CDR2 YENEEA. In DNA, the CDR3 is TGTGCCAGCAGCTTAAGTCCTAACTATGGCTACACCTTC. Protein: CASSLSPNYGYTF.

CDR3 nucleotide sequence: TGTGCCAGCAGGCCTATAGGAAGGTCAACTAATGAAAAACTGTTTTTT. This sequence encodes CASRPIGRSTNEKLFF. The rearrangement uses TRBV6-6 and TRBJ1-4; D remains ambiguous. This CDR3 is 16 amino acids long. Germline CDR1 MNHNY, CDR2 SVGAGI (reference sequence). V was trimmed by 6 bases and J by 0 bases, leaving 14 bases between them.

The chain recombines TRBV7-9 with TRBJ2-7, with 8 bases that match TRBD2. Germline loops: CDR1 SEHNR, CDR2 FQNEAQ (reference sequence). The CDR3 contains 15 residues. V shed 5 bases and J 7 bases; nucleotides not matched to a gene: 13. The CDR3, as DNA: TGTGCCAGCAGCCCTACCTTTAGCGGGAACGGAGAGCAGTACTTC. Protein sequence: CASSPTFSGNGEQYF.

The V call is TRBV9, the J call TRBJ2-2; tentatively, D is TRBD1 or TRBD2 (6 bases each). CDR1 is SGDLS and CDR2 is YYNGEE in the germline V gene. Trimming removed 3 bases at V and 1 base at J, with 13 bases between. The CDR3 is 16 residues long. Here the CDR3 reads CASSAEGGRNTGELFF. CDR3 nucleotides: TGTGCCAGCAGCGCGGAAGGGGGGAGGAACACCGGGGAGCTGTTTTTT.

The rearrangement uses TRBV21-1 and TRBJ1-5; the D call in the table, TRBD1, was not verified against the DNA. TRBV21-1 is a listed pseudogene. The CDR3 sequence is 19 residues long. CDR3 bases: TGTGCCAGCAGCGCGCGAATAAGCCAGGGAAGACCTAGCAATCAGCCCCAGCATTTT. Protein: CASSARISQGRPSNQPQHF.

The chain employs TRBV7-9 and TRBJ2-7; no clear D. V was pared by 1 base and J by 3 bases, with 7 bases between. Germline CDR1 is SEHNR and CDR2 is FQNEAQ (reference sequence). The length of the CDR3 is 13 residues. The CDR3 region is CASSLGPDYEQYF. The CDR3 DNA follows: TGTGCCAGCAGCTTAGGTCCTGACTACGAGCAGTACTTC.

V is TRBV7-9 and J is TRBJ1-2, with 11 bases fitting TRBD1. This CDR3 spans 16 amino acids. With 0 bases clipped from V and 4 bases from J, the junction kept 4 bases outside the gene matches. Germline CDR1 is SEHNR and CDR2 is FQNEAQ (reference sequence). The CDR3 protein is CASSLAQGQGAYGYTF. CDR3 nucleotides: TGTGCCAGCAGCTTAGCCCAAGGACAGGGGGCCTATGGCTACACCTTC.

The chain couples TRBV6-1 to TRBJ2-2, with 9 positions matching TRBD1. The CDR3 is 14 residues long. Trimming cost V 8 bases and J 2 bases; bases outside gene matches: 3. CDR1 and CDR2 from the germline V gene are MNHNS and SASEGT. The CDR3 bases are TGTGCCAGCGAGGACAGGGGAAACACCGGGGAGCTGTTTTTT. Residues: CASEDRGNTGELFF.

The rearrangement links TRBV11-2 to TRBJ2-1; a possible D gene is TRBD2 (6 bases). Germline values: CDR1 SGHAT, CDR2 FQNNGV. Trimming pared 5 bases from V and 2 bases from J, leaving 13 bases between. CDR3 length equals 15 residues. CDR3 sequence: CASSPGIAAYNEQFF. The CDR3 DNA is TGTGCCAGCAGCCCCGGGATAGCGGCCTACAATGAGCAGTTCTTC.